This TCR beta chain was observed in a study of blood T cell repertoires in COVID-19. For the study at large: Sample material is recorded as cDNA or gDNA derived from T cells, B-cell-depleted T cells, or PBMCs.

Per the germline V gene, CDR1 is MNHNS and CDR2 is SASEGT. V lost 4 bases, J lost 5 bases, and 13 bases stayed unmatched. There are 16 residues in the CDR3. Participants were aged about 18 to 90 years, lived in 25 or so US areas, and enrolled virtually. Cohort 3 recovered donors had two negative PCRs, clearance, or symptom resolution. Per the original methods: Researchers report that nucleated cell counts were estimated from reference gene primer amplification. Assay used: immunoSEQ multiplex PCR; TCRdb lists only in-frame clones, some missing. V, J and clone size were drawn from that table, and D and trimming were deduced from the DNA. Of over 200,000 clones in the sample, approximately 84% were seen once.

V gene TRBV6-1 combines with J gene TRBJ2-5; 7 nucleotides line up with TRBD1. The source is a man aged 60-69 years who had recovered from COVID-19. Material: PBMCs or T cells enriched from blood (not recorded which). The CDR3 loop reads CASSAVYRGLGETQYF. The CDR3 coding sequence is TGTGCCAGCAGTGCTGTTTATAGGGGGCTTGGGGAGACCCAGTACTTC.